The clone carrying this TCR beta chain was seen a few times. Its antigen remains unknown. Cultured CD4+ T-cell DNA underwent Oncomine TCR Beta short-read sequencing. TCRdb re-derived calls from the PCR reads in MiXCR, one entry per CDR3 protein. The data hold 15,000 to 20,000 distinct CDR3 sequences, with approximately 50% observed a single time. Time point defined: late sampling 161 to 241 days after vaccination in three convalescent patients. Documented treatment: approximately 10-day PBMC culture with coronavirus spike peptide pools or control peptides (ViraFEST assay). ViraFEST sequenced TCRs after peptide-pool expansion of antigen-specific T cells. This CDR3 is 13 amino acids long. The V end was cut by 0 bases, the J end by 11 bases, with 16 bases between. Per the germline V gene, CDR1 is DFQATT and CDR2 is SNEGSKA (reference sequence). This entry belongs to a study of vaccination and CD4 T cells after COVID-19. Study as a whole: Six men and four women formed the convalescents, two being Hispanic. From HCoV-229E, HCoV-OC43, HCoV-NL63 and SARS-CoV-2, overlapping spike peptides were used to stimulate the cells. Each control culture was treated with a CEFX pool, an HIV-1 Nef pool, or no peptide.

The sample consisted of CD4+ T cells from blood, cultured in vitro, taken about 7 months after SARS-CoV-2 vaccination. The TCR originated in a human donor who had recovered from COVID-19. V usage is TRBV20-1 and J usage is TRBJ1-1; D may be TRBD1 (5 bases). The CDR3 reads CSAREGHILEAFF. The CDR3 region has the DNA TGCAGTGCTAGAGAAGGACACATCCTCGAGGCTTTCTTT.